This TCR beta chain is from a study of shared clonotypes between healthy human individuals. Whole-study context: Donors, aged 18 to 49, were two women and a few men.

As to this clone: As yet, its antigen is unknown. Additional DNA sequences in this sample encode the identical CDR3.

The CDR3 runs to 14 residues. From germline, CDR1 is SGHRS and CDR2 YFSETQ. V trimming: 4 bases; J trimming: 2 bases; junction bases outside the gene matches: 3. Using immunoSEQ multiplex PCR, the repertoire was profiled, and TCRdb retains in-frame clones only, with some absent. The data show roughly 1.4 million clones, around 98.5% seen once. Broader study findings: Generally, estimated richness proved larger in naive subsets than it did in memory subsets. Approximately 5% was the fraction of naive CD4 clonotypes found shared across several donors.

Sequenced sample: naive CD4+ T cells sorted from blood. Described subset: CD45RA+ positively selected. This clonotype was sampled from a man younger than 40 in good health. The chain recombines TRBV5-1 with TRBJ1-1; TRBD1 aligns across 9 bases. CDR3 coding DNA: TGCGCCAGCAGCCGGGACAGGGTCAACACTGAAGCTTTCTTT. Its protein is CASSRDRVNTEAFF.